This entry is about one T cell receptor (beta chain). Between the trimmed V and J ends, which lost 3 bases and 7 bases, there was a span of 7 bases. Germline-derived CDR1 and CDR2 are SGHVS and FNYEAQ. The CDR3 is 12 residues long. This sample is part of a study of somatic mutations in cytotoxic T cells in rheumatoid arthritis. The healthy controls consisted of blood donors aged 55 to 60 years at the median (range about 21-80), 45% to 70% of whom were female. CD4+ cells and CD8+ cells were each obtained through positive magnetic bead selection, and their purity was assessed by flow cytometry. Sequenced by immunoSEQ multiplex PCR; TCRdb stores in-frame clones only, minus some. Of 25,000 to 30,000 clones in the sample, under 75% were seen once.

This TCR came from a woman younger than 35 in good health. The chain is built from TRBV7-6 and TRBJ2-1; D gene unclear. Sequencing was performed on CD8+ T cells sorted from blood. The CDR3: CASSFGPNEQFF. The CDR3 DNA sequence: TGTGCCAGCAGCTTCGGCCCGAATGAGCAGTTCTTC. The entire variable domain, with the rest obtained from reference TRBV7-6 and TRBJ2-1, is as follows: GAGVSQSPRYKVTKRGQDVALRCDPISGHVSLYWYRQALGQGPEFLTYFNYEAQQDKSGLPNDRFSAERPEGSISTLTIQRTEQRDSAMYRCASSFGPNEQFFGPGTRLTVL.